This entry features one T cell receptor (beta chain) sequence. Its antigen remains unknown. The data are from a study of identical twins. TCRdb used MiXCR to reprocess the 5' RACE reads, holding one entry per CDR3 protein. The data contain 1.5 million to 2 million distinct CDR3 sequences, around 29% of them singletons. Regarding the study as a whole: Model-predicted out-of-frame TCR alpha sharing fell below observed values in monozygotic twins. Memory repertoires lacked the insertion deficit that abundant cord blood beta clonotypes showed. Low generation-probability sequences were in excess among twin-shared out-of-frame alpha sequences. Cross-sectional statistics, not tracking of the same donors, supported the conclusions.

The sequence was obtained from a newborn girl in good health. Sequencing used cord blood.

CDR3 loop: CASSSGAVYNEQYF. The CDR3 nucleotides read TGCGCCAGCAGCTCGGGTGCGGTTTACAATGAGCAGTACTTC. V and J are TRBV5-1 and TRBJ2-7; D is uncertain. Germline V CDR1 and CDR2: SGHRS, YFSETQ. The V gene lost 3 bases and the J gene lost 7 bases, with 17 bases spanning the gap. The CDR3 loop spans 14 amino acids. Based on the CDR3 plus reference TRBV5-1 and TRBJ2-7, the full variable domain is KAGVTQTPRYLIKTRGQQVTLSCSPISGHRSVSWYQQTPGQGLQFLFEYFSETQRNKGNFPGRFSGRQFSNSRSEMNVSTLELGDSALYLCASSSGAVYNEQYFGPGTRLTVT.